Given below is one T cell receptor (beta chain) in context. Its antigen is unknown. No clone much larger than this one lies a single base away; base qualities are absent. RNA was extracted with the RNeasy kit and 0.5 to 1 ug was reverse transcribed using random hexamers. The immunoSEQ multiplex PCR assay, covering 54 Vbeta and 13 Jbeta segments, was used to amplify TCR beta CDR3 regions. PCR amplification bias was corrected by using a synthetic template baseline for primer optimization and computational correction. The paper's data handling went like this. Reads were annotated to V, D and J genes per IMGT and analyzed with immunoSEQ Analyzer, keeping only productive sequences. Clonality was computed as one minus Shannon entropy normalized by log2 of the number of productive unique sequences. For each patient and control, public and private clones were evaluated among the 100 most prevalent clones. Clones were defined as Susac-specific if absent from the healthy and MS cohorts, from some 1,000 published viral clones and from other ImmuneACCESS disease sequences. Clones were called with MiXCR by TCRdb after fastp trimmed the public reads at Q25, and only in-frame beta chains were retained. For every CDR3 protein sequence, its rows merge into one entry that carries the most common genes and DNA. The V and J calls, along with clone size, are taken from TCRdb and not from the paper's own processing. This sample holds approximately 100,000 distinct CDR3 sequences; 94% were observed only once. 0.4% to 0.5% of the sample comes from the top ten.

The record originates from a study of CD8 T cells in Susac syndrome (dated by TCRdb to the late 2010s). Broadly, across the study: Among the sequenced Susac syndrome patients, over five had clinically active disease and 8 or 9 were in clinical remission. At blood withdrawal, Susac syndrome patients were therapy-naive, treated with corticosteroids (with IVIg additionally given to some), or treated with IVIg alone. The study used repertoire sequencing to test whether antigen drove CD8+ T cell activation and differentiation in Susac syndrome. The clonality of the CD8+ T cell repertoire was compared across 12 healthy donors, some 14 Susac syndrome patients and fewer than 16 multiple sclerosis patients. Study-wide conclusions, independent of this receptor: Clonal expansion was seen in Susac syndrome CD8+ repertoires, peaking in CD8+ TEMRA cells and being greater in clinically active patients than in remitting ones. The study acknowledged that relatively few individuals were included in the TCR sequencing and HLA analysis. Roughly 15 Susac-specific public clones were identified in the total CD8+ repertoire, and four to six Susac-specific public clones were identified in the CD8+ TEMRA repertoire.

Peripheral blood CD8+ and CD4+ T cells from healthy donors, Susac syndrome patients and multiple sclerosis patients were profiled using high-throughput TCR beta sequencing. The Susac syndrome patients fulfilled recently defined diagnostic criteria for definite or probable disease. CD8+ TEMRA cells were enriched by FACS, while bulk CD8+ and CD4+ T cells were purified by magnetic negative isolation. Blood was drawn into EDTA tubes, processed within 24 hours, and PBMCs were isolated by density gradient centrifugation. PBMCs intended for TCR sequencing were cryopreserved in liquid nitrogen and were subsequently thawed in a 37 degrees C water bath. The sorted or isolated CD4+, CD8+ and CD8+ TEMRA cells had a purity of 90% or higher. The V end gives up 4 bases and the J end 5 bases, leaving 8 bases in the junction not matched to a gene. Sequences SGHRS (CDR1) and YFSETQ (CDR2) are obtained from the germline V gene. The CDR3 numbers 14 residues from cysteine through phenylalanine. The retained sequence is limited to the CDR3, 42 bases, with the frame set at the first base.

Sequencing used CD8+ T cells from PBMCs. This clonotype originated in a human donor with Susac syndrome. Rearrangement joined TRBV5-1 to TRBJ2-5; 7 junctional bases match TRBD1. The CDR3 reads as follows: CASSPPGQRETQYF. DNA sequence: TGCGCCAGCAGCCCCCCGGGACAGAGGGAGACCCAGTACTTC.